The present T cell receptor (beta chain) was sequenced within a study of blood T cell repertoires in COVID-19. Original analysis: Estimates of nucleated cell counts were drawn from the amplification of reference gene primers. The repertoire was sequenced with immunoSEQ multiplex PCR; TCRdb's copy has only in-frame clones and lacks some. For V, J and clone size, that table is used; D and trimming come from the DNA. The sample consists of 150,000 to 200,000 clones, around 87% of them appearing once. The CDR3 is 14 residues long. The germline V gene encodes CDR1 MNHEY and CDR2 SVGAGI. V lost 0 bases to trimming and J lost 9 bases, with 12 bases between them.

The chain is built from TRBV6-5 and TRBJ1-5; D perhaps matches TRBD1 (6 bases). This clonotype originated in a man aged 40-50 years with active or convalescent COVID-19. The sample comprised peripheral blood. The CDR3: CASSYSGVGAPQHF. Written as DNA, the CDR3 is TGTGCCAGCAGTTACTCCGGAGTGGGGGCGCCCCAGCATTTT.